These 5 T cell receptor beta chains share one sample of origin, sequenced in a study of shared clonotypes between healthy human individuals. Sequencing used immunoSEQ multiplex PCR; TCRdb keeps in-frame clones, though not all of them. The sample contains about 490,000 clones, 79% of which appear only once. Sequenced input: PBMCs. Receptors were obtained from a woman aged 40 to 50 in good health. Some clones in this sample may be carry-over from other donors' samples.

The V and J genes are TRBV4-1 and TRBJ1-4; 9 bases align to TRBD1. With 4 bases clipped from V and 8 bases from J, the junction kept 14 bases outside the gene matches. CDR1 and CDR2 from the germline V gene are MGHRA and YSYEKL. The CDR3 is 17 residues long. The CDR3 nucleotides are TGCGCCAGCAGCCCCCGACAGGGGGGAGGGCTGGGAGAAAAACTGTTTTTT. Protein product: CASSPRQGGGLGEKLFF.

The rearrangement uses TRBV5-4 and TRBJ1-4; 8 nucleotides match TRBD1. The CDR3 has 15 amino acids. V lost 4 bases and J lost 8; bases outside the gene matches: 10. Germline CDR1 reads SGHNT; CDR2 reads YYREEE (reference sequence). CDR3 sequence reads: CASSPQDRGGEKLFF. DNA of the CDR3: TGTGCCAGCAGCCCCCAAGACAGGGGAGGGGAAAAACTGTTTTTT.

V gene TRBV7-8 combines with J gene TRBJ2-7; 9 bases are a match to TRBD2. This CDR3 is built from 14 residues. The junction had 6 bases not matched to a gene; V was cut back by 4 bases and J by 5 bases. Germline CDR1 and CDR2: SGHVS and FQNEAQ. CDR3 region: CASSSLAGAHEQYF. CDR3 nucleotide sequence: TGTGCCAGCAGCTCATTAGCGGGAGCCCACGAGCAGTACTTC.

This clone has more than one count but fewer than ten. CDR3 sequence reads: CASSTRRRGDGYTF. In DNA form, the CDR3 reads TGTGCCAGCAGTACCCGACGGCGGGGGGACGGCTACACCTTC. The chain has TRBV6-5 and TRBJ1-2; TRBD1 is a possible D gene (5 bases). The germline V gene has CDR1 MNHEY and CDR2 SVGAGI. The CDR3 contains 14 residues. V was cut by 5 bases and J by 8 bases, with 18 bases left in between.

Notes on this clone: This CDR3 is also generated by other DNA sequences in the sample. The rearrangement joins TRBV20-1 to TRBJ2-5; no clear D. The CDR3 is 10 amino acids. CDR1 is DFQATT and CDR2 is SNEGSKA in the germline V gene (reference sequence). The V end was cut by 3 bases, the J end by 4 bases, with 3 bases between. The CDR3 nucleotides read TGCAGTGCTAGGTTAGAGACCCAGTACTTC. Amino acid sequence: CSARLETQYF.